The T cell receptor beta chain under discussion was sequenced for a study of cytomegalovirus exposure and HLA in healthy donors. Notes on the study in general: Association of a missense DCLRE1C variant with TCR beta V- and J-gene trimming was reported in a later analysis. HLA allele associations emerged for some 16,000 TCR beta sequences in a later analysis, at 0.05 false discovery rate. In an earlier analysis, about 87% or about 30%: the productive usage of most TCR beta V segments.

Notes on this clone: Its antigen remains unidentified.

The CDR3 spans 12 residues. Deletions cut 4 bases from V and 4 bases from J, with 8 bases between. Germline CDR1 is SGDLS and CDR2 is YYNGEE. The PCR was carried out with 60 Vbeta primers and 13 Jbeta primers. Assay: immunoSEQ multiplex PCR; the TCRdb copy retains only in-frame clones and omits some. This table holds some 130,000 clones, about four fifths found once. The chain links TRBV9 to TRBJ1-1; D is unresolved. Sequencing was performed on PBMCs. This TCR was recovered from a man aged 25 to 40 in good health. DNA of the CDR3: TGTGCCAGCAGCCCTGCAGGCACTGAAGCTTTCTTT. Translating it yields CASSPAGTEAFF.